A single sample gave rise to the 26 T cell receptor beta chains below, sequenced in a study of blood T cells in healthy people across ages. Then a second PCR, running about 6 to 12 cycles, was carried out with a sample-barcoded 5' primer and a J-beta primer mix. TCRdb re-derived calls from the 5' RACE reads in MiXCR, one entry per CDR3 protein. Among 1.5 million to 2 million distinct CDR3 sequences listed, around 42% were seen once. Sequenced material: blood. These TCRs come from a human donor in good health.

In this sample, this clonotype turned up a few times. CDR3: CASSDTWTSGPTDTQYF. The CDR3 region has the DNA TGTGCCAGCAGCGACACATGGACTAGCGGGCCCACAGATACGCAGTATTTT. V and J are TRBV9 and TRBJ2-3; TRBD2 matches at 11 bases. The CDR3 loop spans 17 amino acids. Trimming at V came to 3 bases and at J to 2 bases, leaving 8 bases not matched to a gene. Germline V lookup: CDR1 SGDLS, CDR2 YYNGEE. The variable domain in full, with the rest retrieved from reference TRBV9 and TRBJ2-3, is DSGVTQTPKHLITATGQRVTLRCSPRSGDLSVYWYQQSLDQGLQFLIQYYNGEERAKGNILERFSAQQFPDLHSELNLSSLELGDSALYFCASSDTWTSGPTDTQYFGPGTRLTVL.

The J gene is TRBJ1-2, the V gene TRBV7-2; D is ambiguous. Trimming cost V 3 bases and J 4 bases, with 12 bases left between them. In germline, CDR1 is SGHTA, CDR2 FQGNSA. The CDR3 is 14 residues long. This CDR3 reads CASSFSARSYGYTF. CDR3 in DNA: TGTGCCAGCAGCTTCAGTGCGAGGAGCTATGGCTACACCTTC.

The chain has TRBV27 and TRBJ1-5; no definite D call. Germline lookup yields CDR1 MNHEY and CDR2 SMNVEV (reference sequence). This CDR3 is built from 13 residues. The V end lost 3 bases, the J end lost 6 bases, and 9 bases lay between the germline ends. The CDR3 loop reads CASSFGMGQPQHF. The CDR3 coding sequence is TGTGCCAGCAGTTTCGGCATGGGTCAGCCCCAGCATTTT.

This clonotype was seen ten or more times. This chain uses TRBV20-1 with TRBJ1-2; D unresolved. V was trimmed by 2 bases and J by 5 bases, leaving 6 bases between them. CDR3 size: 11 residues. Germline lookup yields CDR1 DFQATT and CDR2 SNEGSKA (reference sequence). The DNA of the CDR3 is TGCAGTGCTAGAACAGCGTATGGCTACACCTTC. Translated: CSARTAYGYTF.

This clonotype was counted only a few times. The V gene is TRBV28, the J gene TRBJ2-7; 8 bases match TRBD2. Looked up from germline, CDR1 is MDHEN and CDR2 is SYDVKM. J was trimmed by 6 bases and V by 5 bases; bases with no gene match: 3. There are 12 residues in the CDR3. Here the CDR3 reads CASSQRGGEQYF. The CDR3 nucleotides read TGTGCCAGCAGTCAACGGGGGGGCGAGCAGTACTTC.

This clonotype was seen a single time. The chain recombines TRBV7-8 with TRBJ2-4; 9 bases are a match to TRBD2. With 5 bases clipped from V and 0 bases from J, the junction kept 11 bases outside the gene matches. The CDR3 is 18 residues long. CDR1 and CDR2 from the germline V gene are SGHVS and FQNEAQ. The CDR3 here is CASSPRRLADLAKNIQYF. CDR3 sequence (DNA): TGTGCCAGCAGCCCCCGGCGACTAGCGGATTTAGCCAAAAACATTCAGTACTTC.

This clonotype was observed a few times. DNA of the CDR3: TGTGCCAGCAGTCCTTTGACAGGGGGTGTCTCTGGGGCCAACGTCCTGACTTTC. This sequence encodes CASSPLTGGVSGANVLTF. The V and J genes are TRBV6-2 or TRBV6-3 and TRBJ2-6; TRBD1 agrees at 9 bases. From germline, CDR1 is MNHEY and CDR2 SVGEGT. Trimming at V came to 5 bases and at J to 0 bases, leaving 8 bases not matched to a gene. CDR3 length equals 18 residues.

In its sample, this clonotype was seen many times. The CDR3 DNA reads as TGCGCCAGCAGCCAAGATGCGATGGCGGGGGCAACCTACGAGCAGTACTTC. Translated, it gives CASSQDAMAGATYEQYF. The chain couples TRBV4-3 to TRBJ2-7; the D gene is possibly TRBD2 (7 bases). Trimming removed 0 bases at V and 2 bases at J, with 17 bases between. CDR1 is LGHNA, CDR2 YSLEER, per germline. The CDR3 extends over 17 amino acids.

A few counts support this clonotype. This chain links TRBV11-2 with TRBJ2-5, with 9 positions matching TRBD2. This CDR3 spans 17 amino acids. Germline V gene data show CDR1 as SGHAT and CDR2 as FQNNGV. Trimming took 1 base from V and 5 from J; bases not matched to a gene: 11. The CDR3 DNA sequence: TGTGCCAGCAGCTTAGGGGGTCTTAGCGGGGGCCGGGAGACCCAGTACTTC. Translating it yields CASSLGGLSGGRETQYF.

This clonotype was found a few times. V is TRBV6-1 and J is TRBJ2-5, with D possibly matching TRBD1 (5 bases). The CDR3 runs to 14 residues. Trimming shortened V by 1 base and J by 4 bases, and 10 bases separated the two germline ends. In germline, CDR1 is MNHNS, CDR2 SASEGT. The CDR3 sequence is CASSEVWGRETQYF. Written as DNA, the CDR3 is TGTGCCAGCAGTGAAGTATGGGGCCGAGAGACCCAGTACTTC.

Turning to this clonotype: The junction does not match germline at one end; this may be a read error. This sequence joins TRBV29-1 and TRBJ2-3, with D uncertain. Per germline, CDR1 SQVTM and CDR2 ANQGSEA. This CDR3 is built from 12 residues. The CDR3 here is CSVEVTTDAQYF. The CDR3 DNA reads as TGCAGCGTTGAGGTTACCACAGATGCGCAGTATTTT.

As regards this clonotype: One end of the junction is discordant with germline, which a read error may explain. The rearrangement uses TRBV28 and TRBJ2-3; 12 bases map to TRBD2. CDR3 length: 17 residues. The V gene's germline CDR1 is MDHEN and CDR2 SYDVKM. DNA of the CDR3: TGTACCAGCAGTCGGCTAGCGGGGGGGGTGCTAAGTTATACGCAGTATTTT. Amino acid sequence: CTSSRLAGGVLSYTQYF.

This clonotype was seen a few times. The CDR3 sequence: CASSWTDPSDGYTF. The CDR3 DNA sequence: TGCGCCAGCAGTTGGACGGACCCTAGCGATGGCTACACCTTC. This sequence joins TRBV5-1 and TRBJ1-2; D unresolved. The CDR3 consists of 14 residues. The V gene's germline CDR1 is SGHRS and CDR2 YFSETQ. Trimming cost V 5 bases and J 6 bases, with 17 bases left between them.

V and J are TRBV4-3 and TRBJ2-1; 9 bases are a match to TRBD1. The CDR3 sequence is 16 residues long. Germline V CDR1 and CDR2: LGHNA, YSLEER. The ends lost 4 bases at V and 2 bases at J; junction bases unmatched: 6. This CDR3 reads CASSLSDRGTYNEQFF. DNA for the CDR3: TGCGCCAGCAGCCTATCCGACAGGGGGACCTACAATGAGCAGTTCTTC.

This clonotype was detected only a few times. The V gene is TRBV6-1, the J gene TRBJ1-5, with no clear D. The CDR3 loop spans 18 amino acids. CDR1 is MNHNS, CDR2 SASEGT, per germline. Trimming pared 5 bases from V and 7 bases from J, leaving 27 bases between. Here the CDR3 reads CASSKGVVSGPFKQPQHF. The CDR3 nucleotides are TGTGCCAGCAGTAAAGGTGTAGTTTCCGGGCCCTTTAAACAGCCCCAGCATTTT.

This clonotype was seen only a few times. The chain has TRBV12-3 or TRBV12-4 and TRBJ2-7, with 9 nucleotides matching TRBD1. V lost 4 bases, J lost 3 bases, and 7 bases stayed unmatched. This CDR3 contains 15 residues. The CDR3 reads CASSYRQGGYYEQYF. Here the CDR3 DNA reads TGTGCCAGCAGTTATAGACAGGGGGGATACTACGAGCAGTACTTC.

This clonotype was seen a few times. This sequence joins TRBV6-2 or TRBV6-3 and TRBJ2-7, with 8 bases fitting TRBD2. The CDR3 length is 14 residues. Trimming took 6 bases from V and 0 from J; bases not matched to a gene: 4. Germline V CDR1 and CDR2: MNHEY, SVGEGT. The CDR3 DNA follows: TGTGCCAGCAGATCAGCGGGGGCCTCCTACGAGCAGTACTTC. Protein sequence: CASRSAGASYEQYF.

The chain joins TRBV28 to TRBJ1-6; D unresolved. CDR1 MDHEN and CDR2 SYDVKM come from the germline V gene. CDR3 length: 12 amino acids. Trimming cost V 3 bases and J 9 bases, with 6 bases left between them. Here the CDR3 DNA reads TGTGCCAGCAGTTTGCGGCGTTCACCCCTCCACTTT. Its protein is CASSLRRSPLHF.

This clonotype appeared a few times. The CDR3 sequence: CATVPNSPNNYGYTF. In DNA form, the CDR3 reads TGTGCCACGGTGCCGAATTCACCGAACAACTATGGCTACACCTTC. The gene calls are TRBV10-3 and TRBJ1-2; no clear D. Deletions cut 10 bases from V and 2 bases from J, with 20 bases between. The V gene's germline CDR1 is ENHRY and CDR2 SYGVKD. The CDR3 is 15 residues long.

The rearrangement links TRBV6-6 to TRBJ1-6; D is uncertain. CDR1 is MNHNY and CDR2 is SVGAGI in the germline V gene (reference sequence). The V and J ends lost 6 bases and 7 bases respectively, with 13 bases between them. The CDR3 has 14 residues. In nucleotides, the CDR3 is TGTGCCAGCAGAGTAGAGGGTTTAAATTCACCCCTCCACTTT. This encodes CASRVEGLNSPLHF.

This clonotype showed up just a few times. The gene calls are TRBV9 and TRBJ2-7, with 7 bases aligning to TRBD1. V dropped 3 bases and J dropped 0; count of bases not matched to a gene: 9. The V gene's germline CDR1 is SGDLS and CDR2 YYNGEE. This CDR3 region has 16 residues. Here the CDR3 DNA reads TGTGCCAGCAGCGAGAGACGACAGGGATTCTCCTACGAGCAGTACTTC. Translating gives CASSERRQGFSYEQYF.

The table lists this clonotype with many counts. The CDR3 spells CSVESLAEETQYF. The CDR3 DNA follows: TGCAGCGTTGAAAGTCTAGCGGAAGAGACCCAGTACTTC. The gene calls are TRBV29-1 and TRBJ2-5, with TRBD2 identical over 7 bases. The CDR3 extends over 13 amino acids. The ends lost 2 bases at V and 3 bases at J; junction bases unmatched: 3. Germline V gene data show CDR1 as SQVTM and CDR2 as ANQGSEA. The full variable domain, rest sourced from reference TRBV29-1 and TRBJ2-5, is SAVISQKPSRDICQRGTSLTIQCQVDSQVTMMFWYRQQPGQSLTLIATANQGSEATYESGFVIDKFPISRPNLTFSTLTVSNMSPEDSSIYLCSVESLAEETQYFGPGTRLLVL.

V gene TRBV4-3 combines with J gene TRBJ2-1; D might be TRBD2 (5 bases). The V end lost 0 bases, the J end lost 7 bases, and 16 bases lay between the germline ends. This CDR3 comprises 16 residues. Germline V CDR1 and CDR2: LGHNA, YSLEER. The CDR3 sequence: CASSQDGSGSTNEQFF. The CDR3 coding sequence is TGCGCCAGCAGCCAAGATGGCAGTGGGAGTACGAATGAGCAGTTCTTC.

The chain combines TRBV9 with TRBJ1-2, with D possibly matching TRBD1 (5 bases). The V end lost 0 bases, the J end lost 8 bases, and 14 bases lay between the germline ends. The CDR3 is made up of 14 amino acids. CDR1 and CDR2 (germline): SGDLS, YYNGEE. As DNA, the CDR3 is TGTGCCAGCAGCGTAGTTCGGGGGTTCCACGGCTACACCTTC. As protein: CASSVVRGFHGYTF.

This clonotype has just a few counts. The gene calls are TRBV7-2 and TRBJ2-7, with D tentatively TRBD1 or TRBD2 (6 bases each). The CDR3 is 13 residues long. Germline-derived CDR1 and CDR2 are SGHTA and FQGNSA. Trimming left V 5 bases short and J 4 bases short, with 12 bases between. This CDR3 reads CASSPGAQYEQYF. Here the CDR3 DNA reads TGTGCCAGCAGCCCGGGGGCGCAATACGAGCAGTACTTC.

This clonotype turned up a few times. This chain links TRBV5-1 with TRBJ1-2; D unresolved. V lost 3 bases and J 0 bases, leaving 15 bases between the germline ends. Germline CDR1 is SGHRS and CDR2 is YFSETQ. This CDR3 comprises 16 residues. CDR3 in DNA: TGCGCCAGCAGCTCCCCGTCCAGCCTCTCTAACTATGGCTACACCTTC. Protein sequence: CASSSPSSLSNYGYTF.